What follows are 10 T cell receptor beta chains derived from one specimen sequenced in a study of cytomegalovirus exposure and HLA in healthy donors. PCR was performed using 60 Vbeta and 13 Jbeta primers. Clones were read by immunoSEQ multiplex PCR, and TCRdb kept only the in-frame ones, dropping some. The sample comprises about 160,000 clones, over 70% of which are singletons, and around 1.3% rests with the top ten. The specimen was PBMCs. The receptors derive from a man aged 50-59 years in good health and CMV-seropositive.

The chain is built from TRBV2 and TRBJ2-5; 11 nucleotides align to TRBD2. CDR3 size: 15 residues. The trim removed 5 bases at V and 1 base at J, leaving 3 bases unmatched. Germline V gene data show CDR1 as SNHLY and CDR2 as FYNNEI. CDR3 loop: CASSLAGGIQETQYF. The CDR3 region has the DNA TGTGCCAGCAGTTTAGCGGGGGGGATCCAAGAGACCCAGTACTTC.

V gene TRBV5-1 combines with J gene TRBJ2-2; D is ambiguous. The V end lost 0 bases, the J end lost 0 bases, and 6 bases lay between the germline ends. In germline, CDR1 is SGHRS, CDR2 YFSETQ. The CDR3 covers 15 residues. CDR3 nucleotides: TGCGCCAGCAGCTTGGTGAACTCGAACACCGGGGAGCTGTTTTTT. Amino acid sequence: CASSLVNSNTGELFF.

The chain employs TRBV5-1 and TRBJ2-3; 7 bases agree with TRBD1. Germline-derived CDR1 and CDR2 are SGHRS and YFSETQ. Trimming at V came to 3 bases and at J to 1 base, leaving 2 bases not matched to a gene. The CDR3 length is 14 residues. CDR3 nucleotide sequence: TGCGCCAGCAGCTGGGGGACAGGCACAGATACGCAGTATTTT. Amino acids: CASSWGTGTDTQYF.

The CDR3 region has the DNA TGTGCCAGCAGCAGAACGGGACTTACAAACACCGGGGAGCTGTTTTTT. It specifies CASSRTGLTNTGELFF. The rearrangement uses TRBV2 and TRBJ2-2; D might be TRBD2 (6 bases). Germline CDR1 is SNHLY and CDR2 is FYNNEI. The CDR3 length is 16 residues. Between the trimmed V and J ends, which lost 6 bases and 2 bases, there was a span of 16 bases.

V is TRBV4-1 and J is TRBJ2-7, with 13 nucleotides matching TRBD2. V trimming: 4 bases; J trimming: 4 bases; junction bases outside the gene matches: 10. This CDR3 is built from 17 residues. Germline assignment: CDR1 MGHRA and CDR2 YSYEKL. The CDR3 DNA reads TGCGCCAGCAGCCTAAGACTAGCGGGAGGTCTAAGGTACGAGCAGTACTTC. Translating gives CASSLRLAGGLRYEQYF.

This chain links TRBV5-8 with TRBJ1-2, with 9 bases that match TRBD1. After removal of 0 bases from V and 2 bases from J, the junction contained 5 bases not matched to a gene. The germline CDR1 and CDR2 sequences are SGHTS and YDEGEE. The CDR3 spans 16 residues. The CDR3 here is CASSLGGTGWNYGYTF. In DNA, the CDR3 is TGTGCCAGCAGCTTGGGGGGGACAGGGTGGAACTATGGCTACACCTTC.

The V call is TRBV5-1, the J call TRBJ1-1; 10 bases are a match to TRBD1. Germline trimming cut 3 bases from V and 3 bases from J; bases unmatched to any gene: 8. This CDR3 spans 16 amino acids. CDR1 is SGHRS and CDR2 is YFSETQ in the germline V gene. CDR3 in amino acids: CASSSMTGGADTEAFF. DNA for the CDR3: TGCGCCAGCAGCTCGATGACAGGGGGCGCGGACACTGAAGCTTTCTTT.

This chain connects TRBV19 to TRBJ2-1, with 10 bases aligning to TRBD2. The CDR3 covers 17 residues. CDR1 is LNHDA and CDR2 is SQIVND in the germline V gene (reference sequence). With 5 bases clipped from V and 6 bases from J, the junction kept 13 bases outside the gene matches. DNA for the CDR3: TGTGCCAGTAGTCTACCTAGCGGGGGCGTGGGCCTCAATGAGCAGTTCTTC. Protein: CASSLPSGGVGLNEQFF.

This chain links TRBV4-3 with TRBJ2-1; a weak D match, TRBD1 (6 bases). V was trimmed by 4 bases and J by 5 bases, leaving 9 bases between them. The CDR3 runs to 13 residues. The germline V gene encodes CDR1 LGHNA and CDR2 YSLEER. The chain's CDR3 is CASSRQENNEQFF. The CDR3 DNA is TGCGCCAGCAGCCGACAGGAAAACAATGAGCAGTTCTTC.

This sequence joins TRBV11-3 and TRBJ2-1; 9 nucleotides agree with TRBD2. CDR1 is SGHNT, CDR2 YENEEA, per germline. Losses at the gene ends were 5 bases for V and 9 bases for J; bases not matched to a gene: 17. The CDR3 contains 17 residues. CDR3: CASSNHGTRAGGGEQFF. DNA for the CDR3: TGTGCCAGCAGCAATCACGGGACTCGCGCGGGGGGGGGTGAGCAGTTCTTC.